The clone carrying this TCR beta chain showed up many times. The antigen remains unidentified. Study conclusions and caveats: Tumor Tregs overlapped most with tumor, then blood, naive CD4+ cells. Whole repertoires were not studied in the larger cohort, only one V-J beta rearrangement.

Germline V gene lookup returns CDR1 KGHDR and CDR2 SFDVKD. V dropped 6 bases and J dropped 8 bases, with 16 bases sitting between them. The CDR3 consists of 14 residues. TCRdb fed the 5' RACE reads into MiXCR, producing one record per CDR3 protein. This table holds about 10,000 distinct CDR3 sequences, 14% found once. Tregs were sorted as CD4+CD25+CD127-/low cells. This sequence joins TRBV24-1 and TRBJ2-1; the D call may be TRBD1 or TRBD2 (6 bases each). This sequence was found in a female donor with breast cancer. The sample taken for sequencing was Tregs sorted from blood. In nucleotides, the CDR3 is TGTGCCACCAGTCGGGTCTCAGGGGAGGATGAGCAGTTCTTC. Its translation is CATSRVSGEDEQFF.